One and the same sample provided the 28 T cell receptor beta chains below, sequenced in a study of OX40 agonist ivuxolimab in advanced cancers. TCRdb's copy holds only in-frame clones and misses some; the assay was immunoSEQ multiplex PCR. The sample includes tens of thousands of clones, roughly 87% of them seen just once. Sequences were derived from CD4+ or CD8+ T cells sorted from blood, sampled in a trial of the OX40 agonist ivuxolimab. Receptor source: an adult with an advanced solid tumor such as melanoma, head and neck, liver or kidney cancer.

The rearrangement joins TRBV6-1 to TRBJ1-4; D may be TRBD1 (5 bases). V was trimmed by 2 bases and J by 3 bases, leaving 13 bases between them. CDR1 is MNHNS, CDR2 SASEGT, per germline. CDR3 length: 16 amino acids. Here the CDR3 DNA reads TGTGCCAGCAGTGAACGTTACGGGGGTCCTAATGAAAAACTGTTTTTT. Translation gives CASSERYGGPNEKLFF.

The V and J genes are TRBV18 and TRBJ2-5; the D is unclear. The CDR3 has 11 residues. From germline, CDR1 is KGHSH and CDR2 LQKENI. Trimming pared 3 bases from V and 7 bases from J, leaving 6 bases between. This CDR3 is CASSPKATQYF. CDR3 coding DNA: TGTGCCAGCTCACCGAAGGCGACCCAGTACTTC.

This clone was observed a few times. The same CDR3 is also encoded by other DNA sequences in this sample. V and J are TRBV5-1 and TRBJ1-3; no reliable D call. The CDR3 has 14 amino acids. The V end was cut by 0 bases, the J end by 3 bases, with 7 bases between. CDR1 and CDR2 from the germline V gene are SGHRS and YFSETQ. The CDR3 DNA reads TGCGCCAGCAGCTTGGCGGGGTATGGAAACACCATATATTTT. Translated: CASSLAGYGNTIYF.

This chain joins TRBV5-4 and TRBJ2-7; tentative D call: TRBD1 (5 bases). V was shortened by 0 bases and J by 5 bases, with 6 bases between the two germline ends. The CDR3 has 12 amino acids. In germline, CDR1 is SGHNT, CDR2 YYREEE (reference sequence). CDR3 nucleotide sequence: TGTGCCAGCAGCTTGGTAGGGGACGAGCAGTACTTC. Protein product: CASSLVGDEQYF.

The chain links TRBV18 to TRBJ1-1; TRBD1 might be the D (6 bases). Germline values: CDR1 KGHSH, CDR2 LQKENI. This CDR3 has 15 amino acids. Trimming took 6 bases from V and 6 from J, leaving 20 bases between them. The CDR3 DNA sequence: TGTGCCAGCTCCCAAGGGCACAGGGTGGTGTCTGAAGCTTTCTTT. Its translation: CASSQGHRVVSEAFF.

The chain carries TRBV11-2 and TRBJ1-5, with 7 bases matching TRBD1. The CDR3 has 15 residues. Germline V CDR1 and CDR2: SGHAT, FQNNGV. The junction had 4 bases not matched to a gene; V was cut back by 1 base and J by 4 bases. CDR3 nucleotide sequence: TGTGCCAGCAGCTTAGGGGACAGTGTAAATCAGCCCCAGCATTTT. Translating it yields CASSLGDSVNQPQHF. The full variable domain, with the rest looked up from reference TRBV11-2 and TRBJ1-5, is EAGVAQSPRYKIIEKRQSVAFWCNPISGHATLYWYQQILGQGPKLLIQFQNNGVVDDSQLPKDRFSAERLKGVDSTLKIQPAKLEDSAVYLCASSLGDSVNQPQHFGDGTRLSIL.

The chain combines TRBV19 with TRBJ1-4; no reliable D call. Germline CDR1 reads LNHDA; CDR2 reads SQIVND (reference sequence). CDR3 length: 14 residues. Trimming took 5 bases from V and 0 from J, leaving 7 bases between them. Written as DNA, the CDR3 is TGTGCCAGTAGTCCATTCGCAACTAATGAAAAACTGTTTTTT. Translated, it gives CASSPFATNEKLFF.

This clone was counted a single time. This chain joins TRBV6-1 and TRBJ1-2; D remains unclear. Trimming stripped 4 bases from V and 6 bases from J, with 12 bases between. In germline, CDR1 is MNHNS, CDR2 SASEGT. The CDR3 has 13 amino acids. As DNA, the CDR3 is TGTGCCAGCAGTGGGCGTCAGGAAGATGGCTACACCTTC. Protein sequence: CASSGRQEDGYTF.

The chain links TRBV7-3 to TRBJ2-1, with D hard to call. Germline-derived CDR1 and CDR2 are SGHTA and FQGTGA. The CDR3 is made up of 15 amino acids. With 5 bases removed from V and 0 bases from J, the gap between germline ends came to 11 bases. This chain's CDR3 is CASSPRDSSYNEQFF. The DNA for the CDR3 is TGTGCCAGCAGCCCCCGAGACTCCTCCTACAATGAGCAGTTCTTC.

The chain employs TRBV5-1 and TRBJ2-7; possible D gene TRBD2, 6 bases. Trimming took off 4 bases at V and 0 bases at J, with 17 bases between the two ends. The germline gives CDR1 SGHRS, CDR2 YFSETQ. CDR3 length: 16 amino acids. Here the CDR3 DNA reads TGCGCCAGCAGCCCCGGAGGGGCCCAAAGCTCCTACGAGCAGTACGTC. This gives the protein CASSPGGAQSSYEQYV.

The V gene is TRBV6-5, the J gene TRBJ2-3; no firm D call. This CDR3 contains 14 residues. CDR1 and CDR2 (germline): MNHEY, SVGAGI. Deletions cut 3 bases from V and 4 bases from J, with 11 bases between. In nucleotides, the CDR3 is TGTGCCAGCAGTTATGAACCGGCTGCAGATACGCAGTATTTT. This encodes CASSYEPAADTQYF.

The genes are TRBV19 and TRBJ2-7, with 10 positions matching TRBD1. Germline CDR1 and CDR2: LNHDA and SQIVND (reference sequence). V was pared by 5 bases and J by 5 bases, with 9 bases of the junction left unmatched. The CDR3 spans 15 residues. CDR3 region: CASSGLSGQGDEQYF. As DNA, the CDR3 is TGTGCCAGTAGTGGGCTTTCCGGACAGGGGGACGAGCAGTACTTC.

V gene TRBV9 combines with J gene TRBJ2-3; D unresolved. V was trimmed by 4 bases and J by 1 base, leaving 10 bases between them. The CDR3 has 14 residues. Germline lookup yields CDR1 SGDLS and CDR2 YYNGEE. CDR3 sequence: CASSPAIGTDTQYF. The CDR3 DNA is TGTGCCAGCAGCCCAGCCATCGGCACAGATACGCAGTATTTT.

V is TRBV2 and J is TRBJ1-4; 7 positions agree with TRBD1. This CDR3 spans 14 amino acids. Per germline, CDR1 SNHLY and CDR2 FYNNEI. Trimming at V came to 6 bases and at J to 6 bases, leaving 7 bases not matched to a gene. The CDR3 protein is CASRYRGGYEKLFF. DNA for the CDR3: TGTGCCAGCAGGTACAGGGGAGGCTATGAAAAACTGTTTTTT.

This chain connects TRBV5-4 to TRBJ1-1; 9 positions match TRBD1. There are 15 residues in the CDR3. The junction had 14 bases not matched to a gene; V was cut back by 3 bases and J by 11 bases. CDR1 is SGHNT, CDR2 YYREEE, per germline (reference sequence). CDR3 bases: TGTGCCAGCAGCTCGAAACAGGGGGCGCAAATATTGGCTTTCTTT. It codes for CASSSKQGAQILAFF.

This clone appeared a few times. V gene TRBV10-1 combines with J gene TRBJ2-2; 7 nucleotides agree with TRBD1. CDR3 length: 13 residues. Germline loops: CDR1 WNHNN, CDR2 SYGVQD (reference sequence). J gave up 5 bases and V 9 bases, and 6 bases lay outside the gene matches. CDR3 in amino acids: CASSTGSTGELFF. The CDR3 DNA sequence: TGCGCCAGTTCGACAGGGTCTACCGGGGAGCTGTTTTTT.

This rearrangement joins TRBV18 to TRBJ2-2, with TRBD2 identical over 10 bases. CDR1 and CDR2 from the germline V gene are KGHSH and LQKENI. This CDR3 spans 15 amino acids. The V gene end was trimmed by 5 bases and the J gene end by 2 bases; junction bases not matched to a gene: 2. The CDR3 reads CASSTSGVNTGELFF. The CDR3 bases are TGTGCCAGCTCAACTAGCGGGGTCAACACCGGGGAGCTGTTTTTT.

CDR3 coding DNA: TGTGCCAGCAGCAGGAAGGTTGGCACAGATACGCAGTATTTT. It encodes CASSRKVGTDTQYF. This chain joins TRBV5-4 and TRBJ2-3; D call uncertain. Germline V gene lookup returns CDR1 SGHNT and CDR2 YYREEE (reference sequence). The CDR3 is 14 amino acids. V dropped 4 bases and J dropped 1 base, with 10 bases sitting between them.

This CDR3 is CASTHIHEQFF. Here the CDR3 DNA reads TGTGCCAGCACCCACATCCATGAGCAGTTCTTC. The J gene is TRBJ2-1, the V gene TRBV6-5; no definite D call. Germline CDR1 MNHEY, CDR2 SVGAGI. There are 11 residues in the CDR3. The ends were cut back, 7 bases at V and 8 bases at J, with 9 bases in the middle.

This clone showed up just once. The V and J genes are TRBV29-1 and TRBJ1-4; tentatively, D is TRBD1 (6 bases). Germline lookup yields CDR1 SQVTM and CDR2 ANQGSEA. The CDR3 loop spans 13 amino acids. Trimming pared 4 bases from V and 3 bases from J, leaving 9 bases between. The CDR3 DNA is TGCAGCGTTGCCAGGGGTTCTAATGAAAAACTGTTTTTT. This encodes CSVARGSNEKLFF. The variable domain in full, completed from reference TRBV29-1 and TRBJ1-4, reads SAVISQKPSRDICQRGTSLTIQCQVDSQVTMMFWYRQQPGQSLTLIATANQGSEATYESGFVIDKFPISRPNLTFSTLTVSNMSPEDSSIYLCSVARGSNEKLFFGSGTQLSVL.

The J gene is TRBJ1-2, the V gene TRBV11-2; D gene unclear. Germline CDR1 and CDR2: SGHAT and FQNNGV. The CDR3 totals 15 residues. Trimming took off 1 base at V and 0 bases at J, with 9 bases between the two ends. CDR3 protein: CASSLGSSSNYGYTF. The CDR3 region has the DNA TGTGCCAGCAGCTTAGGGAGCAGCTCTAACTATGGCTACACCTTC.

As for this clone: Other DNA variants within this sample encode the same CDR3. The rearrangement joins TRBV5-4 to TRBJ2-7, with D possibly called TRBD1 or TRBD2 (5 bases each). The CDR3 consists of 14 residues. Trimming shortened V by 0 bases and J by 3 bases, and 10 bases separated the two germline ends. CDR1 is SGHNT and CDR2 is YYREEE in the germline V gene (reference sequence). The CDR3 DNA sequence: TGTGCCAGCAGCTTGGCCGGGGCCGTCTACGAGCAGTACTTC. Translation gives CASSLAGAVYEQYF.

J is TRBJ2-7 and V is TRBV5-1; maybe TRBD2 (5 bases). Germline CDR1 is SGHRS and CDR2 is YFSETQ. The CDR3 runs to 16 residues. V lost 2 bases and J 0 bases, leaving 15 bases between the germline ends. The CDR3 coding sequence is TGCGCCAGCAGCTTAGGCCCAGCGGTATACTCCTACGAGCAGTACTTC. It codes for CASSLGPAVYSYEQYF.

This clone was picked up a small number of times. The V gene is TRBV4-2, the J gene TRBJ1-1; no clear D gene. The germline gives CDR1 LGHNA, CDR2 YNFKEQ. This CDR3 has 15 amino acids. The V end lost 4 bases, the J end lost 4 bases, and 16 bases lay between the germline ends. The CDR3 here is CASSPPTAAGTEAFF. DNA of the CDR3: TGTGCCAGCAGCCCTCCCACAGCGGCGGGCACTGAAGCTTTCTTT.

The CDR3 DNA reads TGTGCCAGCAGTGAAGGGGGACTGTGGGGACAGGGGTATTATAGCAATCAGCCCCAGCATTTT. Amino acid sequence: CASSEGGLWGQGYYSNQPQHF. This chain joins TRBV2 and TRBJ1-5, with 10 positions matching TRBD1. The J segment lost 0 bases and the V segment lost 1 base, leaving 15 bases of the junction unmatched. The CDR3 is 21 amino acids. The germline V gene has CDR1 SNHLY and CDR2 FYNNEI.

The chain couples TRBV7-9 to TRBJ2-7; 10 nucleotides match TRBD2. This CDR3 contains 16 residues. The germline CDR1 and CDR2 sequences are SEHNR and FQNEAQ (reference sequence). J lost 5 bases, V lost 1 base, and 8 bases had no gene match. For the CDR3, the DNA is TGTGCCAGCAGCTTAGGGTCTAGCGGGAGTCCCCACGAGCAGTACTTC. Translation gives CASSLGSSGSPHEQYF.

V is TRBV6-5 and J is TRBJ1-5; D ambiguous. In germline, CDR1 is MNHEY, CDR2 SVGAGI. V was trimmed by 0 bases and J by 3 bases, leaving 3 bases between them. The CDR3 runs to 13 residues. The DNA for the CDR3 is TGTGCCAGCAGTTACTCGAACAATCAGCCCCAGCATTTT. The encoded protein is CASSYSNNQPQHF.

This clone was found once. The genes are TRBV9 and TRBJ2-7; the match to TRBD2 covers 10 bases. This CDR3 has 17 residues. The J segment lost 3 bases and the V segment lost 3 bases, leaving 12 bases of the junction unmatched. Per germline, CDR1 SGDLS and CDR2 YYNGEE. The CDR3 nucleotides are TGTGCCAGCAGCGCGGGAACCGGGACTAGCGTATTCTACGAGCAGTACTTC. It is translated as CASSAGTGTSVFYEQYF.